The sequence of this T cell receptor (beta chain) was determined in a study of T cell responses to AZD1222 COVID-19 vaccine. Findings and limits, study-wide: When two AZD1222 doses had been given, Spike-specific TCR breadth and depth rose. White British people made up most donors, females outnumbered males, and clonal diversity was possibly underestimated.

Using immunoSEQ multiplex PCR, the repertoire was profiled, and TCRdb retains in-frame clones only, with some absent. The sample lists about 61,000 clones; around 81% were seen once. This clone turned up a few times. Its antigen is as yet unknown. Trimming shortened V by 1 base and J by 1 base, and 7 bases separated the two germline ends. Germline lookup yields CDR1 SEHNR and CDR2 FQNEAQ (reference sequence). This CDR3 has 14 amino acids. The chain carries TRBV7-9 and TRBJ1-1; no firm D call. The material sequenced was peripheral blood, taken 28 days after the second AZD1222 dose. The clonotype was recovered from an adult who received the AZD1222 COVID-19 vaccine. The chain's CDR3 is CASSLGPANTEAFF. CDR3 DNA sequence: TGTGCCAGCAGCTTAGGTCCGGCGAACACTGAAGCTTTCTTT.